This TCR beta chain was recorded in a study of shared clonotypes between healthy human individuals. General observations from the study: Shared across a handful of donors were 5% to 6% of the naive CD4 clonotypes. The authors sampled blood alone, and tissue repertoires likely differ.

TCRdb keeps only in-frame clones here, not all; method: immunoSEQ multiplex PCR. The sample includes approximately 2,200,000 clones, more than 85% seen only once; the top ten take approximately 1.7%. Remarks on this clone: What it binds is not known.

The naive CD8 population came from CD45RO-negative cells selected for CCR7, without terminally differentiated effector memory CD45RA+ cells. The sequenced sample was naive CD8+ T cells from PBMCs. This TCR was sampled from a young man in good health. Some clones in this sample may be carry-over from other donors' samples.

The CDR3 here is CASSYSPKGLNEQFF. CDR3 in DNA: TGTGCCAGCAGTTACTCCCCCAAGGGGCTCAATGAGCAGTTCTTC. The gene calls are TRBV6-5 and TRBJ2-1; D is perhaps TRBD1 (5 bases). Germline lookup yields CDR1 MNHEY and CDR2 SVGAGI. CDR3 length: 15 residues. V shed 0 bases and J shed 6 bases, with 12 bases lying between them.